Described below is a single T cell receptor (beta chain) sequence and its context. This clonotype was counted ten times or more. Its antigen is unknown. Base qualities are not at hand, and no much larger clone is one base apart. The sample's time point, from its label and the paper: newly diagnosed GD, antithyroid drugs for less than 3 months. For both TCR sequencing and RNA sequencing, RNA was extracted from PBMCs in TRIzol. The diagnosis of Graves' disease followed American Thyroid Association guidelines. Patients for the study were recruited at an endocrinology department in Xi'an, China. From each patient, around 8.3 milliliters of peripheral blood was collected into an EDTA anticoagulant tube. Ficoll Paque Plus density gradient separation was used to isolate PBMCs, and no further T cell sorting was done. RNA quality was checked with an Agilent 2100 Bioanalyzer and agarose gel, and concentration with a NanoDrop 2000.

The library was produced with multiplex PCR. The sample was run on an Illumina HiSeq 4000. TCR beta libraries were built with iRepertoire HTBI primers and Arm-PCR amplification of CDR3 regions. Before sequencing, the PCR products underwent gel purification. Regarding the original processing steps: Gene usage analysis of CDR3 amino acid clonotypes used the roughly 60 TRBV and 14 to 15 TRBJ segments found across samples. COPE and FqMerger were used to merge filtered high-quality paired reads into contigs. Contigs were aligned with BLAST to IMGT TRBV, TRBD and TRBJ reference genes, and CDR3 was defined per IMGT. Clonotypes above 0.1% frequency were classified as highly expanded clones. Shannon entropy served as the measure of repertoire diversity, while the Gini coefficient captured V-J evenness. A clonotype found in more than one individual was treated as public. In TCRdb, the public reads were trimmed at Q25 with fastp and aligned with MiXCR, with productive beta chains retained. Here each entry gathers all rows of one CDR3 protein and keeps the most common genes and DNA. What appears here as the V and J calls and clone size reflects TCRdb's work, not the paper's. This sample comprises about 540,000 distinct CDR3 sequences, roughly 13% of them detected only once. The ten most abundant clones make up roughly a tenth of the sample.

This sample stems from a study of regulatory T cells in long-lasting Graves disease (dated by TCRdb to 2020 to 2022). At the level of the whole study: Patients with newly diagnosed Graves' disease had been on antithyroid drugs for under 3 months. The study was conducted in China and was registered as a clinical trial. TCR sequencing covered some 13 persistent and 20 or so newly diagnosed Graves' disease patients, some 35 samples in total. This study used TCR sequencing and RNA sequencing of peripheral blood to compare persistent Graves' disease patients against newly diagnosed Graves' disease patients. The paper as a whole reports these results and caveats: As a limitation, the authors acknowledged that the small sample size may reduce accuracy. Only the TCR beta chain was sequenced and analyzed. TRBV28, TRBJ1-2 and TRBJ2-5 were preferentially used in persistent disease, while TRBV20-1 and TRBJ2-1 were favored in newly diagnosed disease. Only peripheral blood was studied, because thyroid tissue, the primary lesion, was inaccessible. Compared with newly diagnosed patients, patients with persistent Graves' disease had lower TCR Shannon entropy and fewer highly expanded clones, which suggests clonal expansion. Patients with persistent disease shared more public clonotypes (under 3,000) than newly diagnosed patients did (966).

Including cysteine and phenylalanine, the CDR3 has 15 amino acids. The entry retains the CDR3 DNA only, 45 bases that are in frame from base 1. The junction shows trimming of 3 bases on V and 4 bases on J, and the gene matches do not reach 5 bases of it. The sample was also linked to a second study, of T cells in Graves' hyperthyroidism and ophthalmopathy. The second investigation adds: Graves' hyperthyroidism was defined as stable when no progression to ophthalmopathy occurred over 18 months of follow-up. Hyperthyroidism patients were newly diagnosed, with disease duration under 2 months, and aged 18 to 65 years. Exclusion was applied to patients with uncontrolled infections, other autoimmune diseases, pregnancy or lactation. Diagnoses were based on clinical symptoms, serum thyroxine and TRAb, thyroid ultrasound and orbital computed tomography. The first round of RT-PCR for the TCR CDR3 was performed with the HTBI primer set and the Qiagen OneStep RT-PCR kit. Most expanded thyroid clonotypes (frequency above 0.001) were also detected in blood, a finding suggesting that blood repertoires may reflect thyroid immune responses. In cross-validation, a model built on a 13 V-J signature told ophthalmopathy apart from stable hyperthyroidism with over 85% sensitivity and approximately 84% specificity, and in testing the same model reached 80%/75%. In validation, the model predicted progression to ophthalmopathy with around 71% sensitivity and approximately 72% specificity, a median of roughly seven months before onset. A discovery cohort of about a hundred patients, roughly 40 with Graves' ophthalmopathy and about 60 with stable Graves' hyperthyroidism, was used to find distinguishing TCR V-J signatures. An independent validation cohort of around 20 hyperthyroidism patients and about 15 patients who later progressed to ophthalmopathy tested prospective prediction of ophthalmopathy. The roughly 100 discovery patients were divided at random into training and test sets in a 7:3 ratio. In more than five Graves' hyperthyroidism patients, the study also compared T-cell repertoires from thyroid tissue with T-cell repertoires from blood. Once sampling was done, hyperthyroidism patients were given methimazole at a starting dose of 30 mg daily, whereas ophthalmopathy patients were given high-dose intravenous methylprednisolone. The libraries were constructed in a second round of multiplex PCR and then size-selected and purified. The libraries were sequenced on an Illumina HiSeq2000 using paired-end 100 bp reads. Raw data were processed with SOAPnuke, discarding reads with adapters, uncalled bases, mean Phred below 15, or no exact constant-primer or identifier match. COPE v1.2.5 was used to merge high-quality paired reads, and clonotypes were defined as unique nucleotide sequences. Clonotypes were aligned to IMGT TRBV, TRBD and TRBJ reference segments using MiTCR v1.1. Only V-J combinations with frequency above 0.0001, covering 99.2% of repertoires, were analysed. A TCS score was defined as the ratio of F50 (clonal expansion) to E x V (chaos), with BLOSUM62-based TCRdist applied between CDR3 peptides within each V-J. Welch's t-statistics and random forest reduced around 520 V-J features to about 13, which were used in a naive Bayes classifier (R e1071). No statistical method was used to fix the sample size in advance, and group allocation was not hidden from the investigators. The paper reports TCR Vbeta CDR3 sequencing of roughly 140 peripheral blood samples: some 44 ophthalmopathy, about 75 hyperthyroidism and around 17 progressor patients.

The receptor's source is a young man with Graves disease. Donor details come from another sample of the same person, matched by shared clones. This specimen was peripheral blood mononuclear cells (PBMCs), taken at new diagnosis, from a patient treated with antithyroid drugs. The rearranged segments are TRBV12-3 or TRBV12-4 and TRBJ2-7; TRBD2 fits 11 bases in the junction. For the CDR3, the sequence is CASSFSGTSGYEQYF. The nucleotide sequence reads TGTGCCAGCAGTTTCAGTGGGACTAGCGGTTACGAGCAGTACTTC.